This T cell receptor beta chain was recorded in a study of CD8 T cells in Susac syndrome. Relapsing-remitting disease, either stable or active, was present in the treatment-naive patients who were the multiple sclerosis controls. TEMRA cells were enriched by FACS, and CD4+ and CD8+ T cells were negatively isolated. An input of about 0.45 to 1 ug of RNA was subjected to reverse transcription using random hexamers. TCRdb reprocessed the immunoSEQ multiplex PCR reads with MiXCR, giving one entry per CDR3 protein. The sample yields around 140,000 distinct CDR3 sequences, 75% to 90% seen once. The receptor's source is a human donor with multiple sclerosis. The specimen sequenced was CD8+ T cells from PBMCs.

CDR3 DNA: TGTGCCAGCAGTTACTTCGGAGATGAAGCTTTCTTT. It codes for CASSYFGDEAFF. The chain couples TRBV6-2 or TRBV6-3 to TRBJ1-1; no definite D call. Germline CDR1 is MNHEY and CDR2 is SVGEGT. Trimming shortened V by 1 base and J by 7 bases, and 7 bases separated the two germline ends. CDR3 length equals 12 residues.